The sequence of this T cell receptor (beta chain) was determined in a study of neurological immune-mediated disorders. There are many counts of this clonotype. The antigen is unknown. The time point: longitudinal time-point 3. From the 5' RACE reads, TCRdb called clonotypes with MiXCR, one entry per CDR3 protein. The sample lists approximately 47,000 distinct CDR3 sequences, 10% to 15% occurring once. V lost 2 bases and J 5 bases, leaving 19 bases between the germline ends. This CDR3 has 16 residues. The germline CDR1 and CDR2 sequences are SGHDN and FVKESK. General study findings and limits: Healthy controls had more TCR clonal expansion than multiple sclerosis, which showed the least, whereas HTLV-1-associated myelopathy showed the most. CDR3 amino acid sequences of expanded clones were not shared across subjects, a result suggesting private repertoires in all groups.

The gene calls are TRBV14 and TRBJ2-7; no definite D call. Sequencing input: PBMCs. The sequence derives from a male donor with HTLV-1-associated myelopathy (HAM/TSP). CDR3 nucleotides: TGTGCCAGCAGCCAAACCCGGGTCTTTTTCGAAGACGAGCAGTACTTC. Its protein product is CASSQTRVFFEDEQYF.